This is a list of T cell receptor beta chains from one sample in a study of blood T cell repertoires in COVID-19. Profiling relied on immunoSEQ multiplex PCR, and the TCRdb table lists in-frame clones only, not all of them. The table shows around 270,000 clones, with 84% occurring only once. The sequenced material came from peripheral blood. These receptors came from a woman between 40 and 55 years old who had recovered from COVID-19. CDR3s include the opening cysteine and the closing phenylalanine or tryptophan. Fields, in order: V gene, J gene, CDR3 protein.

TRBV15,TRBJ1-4,CGTAGGSNEKLFF
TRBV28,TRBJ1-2,CASSLGDRTNYGYTF
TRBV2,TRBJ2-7,CASSVTPYEQYF
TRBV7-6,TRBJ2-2,CASSLAPRGRNTGELFF
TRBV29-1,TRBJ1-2,CSVVVGGQVGGYTF
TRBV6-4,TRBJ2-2,CASRPGASDIGELFF
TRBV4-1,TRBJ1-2,CASSPDRASGYTF
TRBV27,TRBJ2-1,CASSLSEGSSYNEQFF
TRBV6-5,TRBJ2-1,CASRQASGGGHEQFF
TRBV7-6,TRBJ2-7,CASSSRVYPDEQYF
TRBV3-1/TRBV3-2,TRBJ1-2,CASSQGLGTAQGYTF
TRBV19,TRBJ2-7,CASSERRQGRYEQYF
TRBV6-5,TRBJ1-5,CASSYSKRAGQPQHF
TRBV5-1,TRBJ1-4,CASRQGPNEKLFF
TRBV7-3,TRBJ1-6,CASSFQGYNSPLHF
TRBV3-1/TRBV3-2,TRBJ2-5,CASGLAGGRTQYF
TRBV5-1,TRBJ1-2,CASSLKGDGYTF
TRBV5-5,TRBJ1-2,CASRNDRGGYTF
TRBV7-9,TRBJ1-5,CASSVSGTAAQHF
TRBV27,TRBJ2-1,CASSPGLAGGGTEQFF
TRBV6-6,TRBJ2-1,CASSYRRGFRDEQFF
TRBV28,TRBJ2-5,CASRGTQGGETQYF
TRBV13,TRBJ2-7,CASSSGLTVYEQYF
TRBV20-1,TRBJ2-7,CSASTGKGYEQYF
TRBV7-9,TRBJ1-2,CASSLSGSLSYTF
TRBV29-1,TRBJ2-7,CSVVEESPYEQYF
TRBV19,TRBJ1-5,CASNRQGVVYQPQHF
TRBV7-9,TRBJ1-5,CASSLGGLHQPQHF
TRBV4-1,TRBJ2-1,CASRPTVSDEQFF
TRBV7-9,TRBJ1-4,CASSKTGPNEKLFF
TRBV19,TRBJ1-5,CASTGSGGHNQPQHF
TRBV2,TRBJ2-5,CASSTGGAETQYF
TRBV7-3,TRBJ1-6,CASSSGASLNSPLHF
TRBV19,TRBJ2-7,CASSALGSGDYEQYF
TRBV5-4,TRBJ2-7,CASSPRADASYEQYF
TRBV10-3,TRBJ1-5,CAISGGTGDSNQPQHF
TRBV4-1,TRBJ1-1,CASSQVEGRMNTEAFF
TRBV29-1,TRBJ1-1,CSVKGTVNGNTEAFF
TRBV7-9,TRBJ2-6,CASSSRWSSGANVLTF
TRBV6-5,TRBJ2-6,CASTGGGSGANVLTF
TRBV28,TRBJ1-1,CASSMTALNTEAFF
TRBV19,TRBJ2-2,CASRRGGETPELFF
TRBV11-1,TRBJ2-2,CASSPFGVTGELFF
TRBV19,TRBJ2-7,CASSTTGIAPYEQYF
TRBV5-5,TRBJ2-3,CASSLSTDTQYF
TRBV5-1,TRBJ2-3,CASSIGGTDTQYF
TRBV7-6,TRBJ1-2,CASSPDRVGYTF
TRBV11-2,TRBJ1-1,CASSPQRGGRYTEAFF
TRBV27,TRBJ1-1,CASSLRRTHINTEAFF
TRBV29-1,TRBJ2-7,CSVEILYEQYF
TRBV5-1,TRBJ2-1,CASSSTGGLNEQFF
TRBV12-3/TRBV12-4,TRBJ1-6,CASSFGGNTPLHF
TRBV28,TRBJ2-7,CASSPPGLAVYEQYF